This record covers a single T cell receptor beta chain. Its antigen is still unknown. The data belong to a study of human T cells and chemical hapten exposure. General study findings and limits: Patch test score rose with PT1 expanded TCR count, significant at thresholds 8, 16 and 32, not 4.

TCRdb analysed the RACE reads with MiXCR anew, one entry per CDR3 protein. The data show 350,000 to 400,000 distinct CDR3 sequences, 4.5% to 6% seen once. Indicated time point: pre-sensitization, week 0. Treatment denoted: therapeutic diphenylcyclopropenone sensitization with weekly scalp DPC. The CDR3 is made up of 16 amino acids. Germline CDR1 is MGHRA and CDR2 is YSYEKL. The J segment lost 9 bases and the V segment lost 3 bases, leaving 12 bases of the junction unmatched. This TCR derives from a woman between 45 and 60 years old with alopecia areata. Some clones in this sample may be carry-over from other donors' samples. Sequencing was performed on whole blood, taken in connection with sensitization to the hapten diphenylcyclopropenone (DPC). V and J are TRBV4-1 and TRBJ2-1; 9 bases map to TRBD2. The CDR3 nucleotides read TGCGCCAGCAGCCATCCTCTAGCGGGGCGCTCCTCTGAGCAGTTCTTC. Protein product: CASSHPLAGRSSEQFF.